Described below is a single T cell receptor beta chain sequence and its context. Its specificity is not known. The sample is drawn from a study of cytomegalovirus exposure and HLA in healthy donors. In the study overall: An analysis done earlier identified 120 million or so unique TCR beta sequences from 150 million to 200 million T cells.

Study-wide results and limits: An analysis was carried out at a later point. It showed that HLA-associated TCR beta chains were more clonally expanded than equally common non-associated chains.

The study ran its PCR with 60 Vbeta and 13 Jbeta primers. Using immunoSEQ multiplex PCR, the repertoire was profiled, and TCRdb retains in-frame clones only, with some absent. This sample has around 100,000 clones, with about 80% found just once. The CDR3 length is 15 residues. Germline V gene data show CDR1 as SGHDT and CDR2 as YYEEEE. V lost 0 bases, J lost 0 bases, and 7 bases lay in between. Sequences were obtained from PBMCs. The clonotype comes from a man aged 55 to 69 in good health and CMV-seropositive. The chain couples TRBV5-6 to TRBJ1-3; no reliable D call. The CDR3 coding sequence is TGTGCCAGCAGCTTGGGTCTTAACTCTGGAAACACCATATATTTT. As protein: CASSLGLNSGNTIYF.